This T cell receptor beta chain was captured in a study of CD8 T cells in ankylosing spondylitis. Study-level points and caveats: Blood from ankylosing spondylitis patients appeared to carry a characteristic roughly 8-variant TCR beta motif. Previously reported in reactive arthritis synovial fluid and blood were some of the motif variants.

This clonotype was picked up a small number of times. Its antigen remains unidentified. CDR3 length: 11 amino acids. V lost 2 bases and J 9 bases, leaving 10 bases between the germline ends. Germline CDR1 and CDR2: GTSNPN and SVGIG (reference sequence). TCRdb reprocessed the 5' RACE reads via MiXCR and lists one record per CDR3 protein. The table records 300,000 to 400,000 distinct CDR3 sequences, 20% of them present only once. The sequenced sample was blood, either unsorted or a sorted T cell fraction (not recorded which). The rearrangement links TRBV30 to TRBJ2-5; D not certain. The source is a male donor with ankylosing spondylitis or in good health (not recorded which). The CDR3 spells CAWSQSVAQYF. CDR3 DNA sequence: TGTGCCTGGAGTCAATCGGTGGCCCAGTACTTC. The variable domain in full, completed from reference TRBV30 and TRBJ2-5, reads SQTIHQWPATLVQPVGSPLSLECTVEGTSNPNLYWYRQAAGRGLQLLFYSVGIGQISSEVPQNLSASRPQDRQFILSSKKLLLSDSGFYLCAWSQSVAQYFGPGTRLLVL.